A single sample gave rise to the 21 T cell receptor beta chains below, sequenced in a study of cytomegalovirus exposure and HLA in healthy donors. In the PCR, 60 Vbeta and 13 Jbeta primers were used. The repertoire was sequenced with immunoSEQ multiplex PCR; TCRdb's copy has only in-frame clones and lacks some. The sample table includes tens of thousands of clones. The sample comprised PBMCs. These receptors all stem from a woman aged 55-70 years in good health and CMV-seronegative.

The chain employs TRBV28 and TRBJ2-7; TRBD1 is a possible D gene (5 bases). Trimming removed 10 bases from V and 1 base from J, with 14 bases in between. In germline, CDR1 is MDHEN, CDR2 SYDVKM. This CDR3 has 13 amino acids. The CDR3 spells CATLRADSYEQYF. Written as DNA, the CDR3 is TGTGCCACCCTCAGGGCCGATTCCTACGAGCAGTACTTC.

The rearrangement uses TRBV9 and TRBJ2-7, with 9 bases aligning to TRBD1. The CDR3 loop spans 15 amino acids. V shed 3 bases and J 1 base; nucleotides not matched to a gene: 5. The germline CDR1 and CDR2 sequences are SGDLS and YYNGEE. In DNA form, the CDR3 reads TGTGCCAGCAGCGCCTCCGGGACAGGGTCCTACGAGCAGTACTTC. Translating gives CASSASGTGSYEQYF.

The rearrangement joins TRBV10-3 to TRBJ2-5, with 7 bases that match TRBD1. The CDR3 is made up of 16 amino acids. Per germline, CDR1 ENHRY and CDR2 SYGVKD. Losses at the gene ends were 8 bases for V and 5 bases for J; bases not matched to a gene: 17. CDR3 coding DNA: TGTGCCATCGGCTCAACAGGGGTAAGGGGGTCGGAGACCCAGTACTTC. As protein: CAIGSTGVRGSETQYF.

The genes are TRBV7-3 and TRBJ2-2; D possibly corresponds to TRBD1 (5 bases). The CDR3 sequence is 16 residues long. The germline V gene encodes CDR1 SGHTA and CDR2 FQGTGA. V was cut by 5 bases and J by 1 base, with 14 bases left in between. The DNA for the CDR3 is TGTGCCAGCAGCCCCCAGGGTCCCATGAACACCGGGGAGCTGTTTTTT. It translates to CASSPQGPMNTGELFF. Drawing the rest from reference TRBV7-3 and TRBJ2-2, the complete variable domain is GAGVSQTPSNKVTEKGKYVELRCDPISGHTALYWYRQSLGQGPEFLIYFQGTGAADDSGLPNDRFFAVRPEGSVSTLKIQRTERGDSAVYLCASSPQGPMNTGELFFGEGSRLTVL.

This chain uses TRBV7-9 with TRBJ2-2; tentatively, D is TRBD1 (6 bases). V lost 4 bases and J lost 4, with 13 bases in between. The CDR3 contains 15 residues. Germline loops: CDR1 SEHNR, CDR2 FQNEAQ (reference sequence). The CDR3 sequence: CASSSDRLSTGELFF. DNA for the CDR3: TGTGCCAGCAGCTCAGACAGGTTAAGCACCGGGGAGCTGTTTTTT.

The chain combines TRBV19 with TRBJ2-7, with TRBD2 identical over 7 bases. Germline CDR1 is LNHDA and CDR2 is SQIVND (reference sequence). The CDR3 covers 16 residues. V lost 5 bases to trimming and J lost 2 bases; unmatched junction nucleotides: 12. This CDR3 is CASSRITGTITYEQYF. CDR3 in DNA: TGTGCCAGTAGTCGTATCACCGGGACTATAACCTACGAGCAGTACTTC. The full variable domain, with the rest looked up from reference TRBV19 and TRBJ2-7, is DGGITQSPKYLFRKEGQNVTLSCEQNLNHDAMYWYRQDPGQGLRLIYYSQIVNDFQKGDIAEGYSVSREKKESFPLTVTSAQKNPTAFYLCASSRITGTITYEQYFGPGTRLTVT.

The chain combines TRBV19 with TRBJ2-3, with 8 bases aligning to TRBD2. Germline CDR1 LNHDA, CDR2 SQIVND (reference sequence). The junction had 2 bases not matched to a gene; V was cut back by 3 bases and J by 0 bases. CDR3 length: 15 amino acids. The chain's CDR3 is CASSIQRESTDTQYF. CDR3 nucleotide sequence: TGTGCCAGTAGTATCCAGCGGGAGAGCACAGATACGCAGTATTTT. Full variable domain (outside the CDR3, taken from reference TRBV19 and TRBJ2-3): DGGITQSPKYLFRKEGQNVTLSCEQNLNHDAMYWYRQDPGQGLRLIYYSQIVNDFQKGDIAEGYSVSREKKESFPLTVTSAQKNPTAFYLCASSIQRESTDTQYFGPGTRLTVL.

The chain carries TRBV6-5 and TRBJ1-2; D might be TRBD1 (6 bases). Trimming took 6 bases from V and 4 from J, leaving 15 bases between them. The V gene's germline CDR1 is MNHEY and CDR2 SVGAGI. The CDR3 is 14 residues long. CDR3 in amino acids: CASRSPGTTYGYTF. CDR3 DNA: TGTGCCAGCAGATCCCCCGGGACAACCTATGGCTACACCTTC.

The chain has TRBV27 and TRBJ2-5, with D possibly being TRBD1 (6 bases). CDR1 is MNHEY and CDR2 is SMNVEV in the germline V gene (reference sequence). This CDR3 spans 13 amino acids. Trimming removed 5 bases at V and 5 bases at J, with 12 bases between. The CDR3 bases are TGTGCCAGCAGTGGGGGCCTTGCGGAGACCCAGTACTTC. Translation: CASSGGLAETQYF.

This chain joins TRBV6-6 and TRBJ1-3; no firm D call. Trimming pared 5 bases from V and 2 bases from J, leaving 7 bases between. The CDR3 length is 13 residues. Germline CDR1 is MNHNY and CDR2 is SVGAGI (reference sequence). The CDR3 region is CASSPRAGNTIYF. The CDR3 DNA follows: TGTGCCAGCAGTCCTCGGGCTGGAAACACCATATATTTT.

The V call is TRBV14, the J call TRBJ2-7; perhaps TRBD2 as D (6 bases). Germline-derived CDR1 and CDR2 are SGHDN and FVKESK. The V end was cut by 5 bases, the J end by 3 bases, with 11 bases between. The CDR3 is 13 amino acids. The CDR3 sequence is CASSYGGSYEQYF. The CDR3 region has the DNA TGTGCCAGCAGCTATGGGGGGAGCTACGAGCAGTACTTC.

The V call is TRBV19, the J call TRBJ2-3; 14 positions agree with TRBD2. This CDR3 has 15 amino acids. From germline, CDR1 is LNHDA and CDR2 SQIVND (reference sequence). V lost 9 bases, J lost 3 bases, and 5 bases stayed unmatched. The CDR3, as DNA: TGTGCCAGCCGGACTAGCGGGAGGATGACAGATACGCAGTATTTT. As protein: CASRTSGRMTDTQYF.

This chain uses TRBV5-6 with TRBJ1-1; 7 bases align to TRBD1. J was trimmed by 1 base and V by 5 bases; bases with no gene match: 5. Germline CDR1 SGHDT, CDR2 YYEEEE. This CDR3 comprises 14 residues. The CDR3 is CASRTQGWNTEAFF. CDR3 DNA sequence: TGTGCCAGCAGGACACAGGGGTGGAACACTGAAGCTTTCTTT.

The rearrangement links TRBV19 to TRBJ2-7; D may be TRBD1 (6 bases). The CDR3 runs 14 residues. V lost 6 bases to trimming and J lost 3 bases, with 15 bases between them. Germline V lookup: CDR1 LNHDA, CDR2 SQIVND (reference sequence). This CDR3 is CASRDPGDRYEQYF. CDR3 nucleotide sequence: TGTGCCAGTAGAGACCCAGGGGATCGCTACGAGCAGTACTTC.

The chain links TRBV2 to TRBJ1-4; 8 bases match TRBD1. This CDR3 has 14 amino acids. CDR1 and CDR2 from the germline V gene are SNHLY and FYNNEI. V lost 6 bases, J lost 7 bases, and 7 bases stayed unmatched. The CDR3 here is CASSVTGGAEKLFF. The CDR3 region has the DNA TGTGCCAGCAGCGTTACAGGGGGGGCTGAAAAACTGTTTTTT. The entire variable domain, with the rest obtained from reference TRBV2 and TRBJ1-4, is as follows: EPEVTQTPSHQVTQMGQEVILRCVPISNHLYFYWYRQILGQKVEFLVSFYNNEISEKSEIFDDQFSVERPDGSNFTLKIRSTKLEDSAMYFCASSVTGGAEKLFFGSGTQLSVL.

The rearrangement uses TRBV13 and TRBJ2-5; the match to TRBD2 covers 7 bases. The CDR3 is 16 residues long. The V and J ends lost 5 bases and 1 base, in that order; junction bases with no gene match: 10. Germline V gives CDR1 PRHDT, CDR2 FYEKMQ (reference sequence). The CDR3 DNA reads TGTGCCAGCAGCCTTCGGATAGCGGGCGTCCAAGAGACCCAGTACTTC. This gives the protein CASSLRIAGVQETQYF.

In nucleotides, the CDR3 is TGTGCCAGCAGCTTACAGCCGGGACAGGGATTTTTTGAGCAGTTCTTC. Amino acids: CASSLQPGQGFFEQFF. The chain joins TRBV7-9 to TRBJ2-1; 9 bases are shared with TRBD1. This CDR3 comprises 16 residues. V lost 2 bases, J lost 9 bases, and 11 bases stayed unmatched. Germline V lookup: CDR1 SEHNR, CDR2 FQNEAQ (reference sequence).

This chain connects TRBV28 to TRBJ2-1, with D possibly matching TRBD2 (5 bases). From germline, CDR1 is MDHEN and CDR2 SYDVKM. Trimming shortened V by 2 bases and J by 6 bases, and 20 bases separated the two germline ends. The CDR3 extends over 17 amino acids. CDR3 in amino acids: CASSLPRGGGGSNEQFF. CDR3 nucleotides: TGTGCCAGCAGTTTACCCCGAGGAGGCGGAGGATCCAATGAGCAGTTCTTC.

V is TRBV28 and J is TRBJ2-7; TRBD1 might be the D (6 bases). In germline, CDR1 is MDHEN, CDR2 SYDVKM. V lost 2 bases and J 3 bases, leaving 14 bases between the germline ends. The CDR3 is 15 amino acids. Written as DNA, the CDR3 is TGTGCCAGCAGTTTAGCCCGGGACATAGACTACGAGCAGTACTTC. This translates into CASSLARDIDYEQYF.

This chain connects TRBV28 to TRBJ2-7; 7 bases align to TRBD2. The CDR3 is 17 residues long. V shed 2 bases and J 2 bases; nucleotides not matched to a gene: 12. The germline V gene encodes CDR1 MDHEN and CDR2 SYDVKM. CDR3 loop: CASSLGAGVAGPYEQYF. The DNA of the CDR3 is TGTGCCAGCAGTTTAGGTGCCGGGGTAGCGGGCCCCTACGAGCAGTACTTC.

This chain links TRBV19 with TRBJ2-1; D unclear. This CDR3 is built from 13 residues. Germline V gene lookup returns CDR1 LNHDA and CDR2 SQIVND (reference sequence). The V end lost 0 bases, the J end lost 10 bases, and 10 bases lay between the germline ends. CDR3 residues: CASSIEPRYEQFF. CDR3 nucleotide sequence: TGTGCCAGTAGTATAGAGCCGAGGTACGAGCAGTTCTTC. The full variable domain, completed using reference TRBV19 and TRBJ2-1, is DGGITQSPKYLFRKEGQNVTLSCEQNLNHDAMYWYRQDPGQGLRLIYYSQIVNDFQKGDIAEGYSVSREKKESFPLTVTSAQKNPTAFYLCASSIEPRYEQFFGPGTRLTVL.